These 2 T cell receptor beta chains were all obtained from the same sample, sequenced in a study of blood T cells in healthy people across ages. The authors ran a second PCR of about 7 to 11 cycles using a sample-barcoded 5' primer and a J-beta primer mix. MiXCR was run by TCRdb on the 5' RACE reads, yielding one entry per CDR3 protein. The sample includes around 850,000 distinct CDR3 sequences, about 36% of them seen just once. The specimen sequenced was blood. All receptors derive from a man aged 18 to 29 in good health.

As regards this clonotype: A read error may produce the germline difference seen at one junction end. The chain joins TRBV7-9 to TRBJ1-5; D is ambiguous. Germline CDR1 reads SEHNR; CDR2 reads FQNEAQ (reference sequence). The CDR3 covers 14 residues. Written as DNA, the CDR3 is TGTACCAGCAGCATGACCACAGAGGATCAGCCCCAGCATTTT. This codes for CTSSMTTEDQPQHF.

The chain combines TRBV29-1 with TRBJ2-5; unclear D gene. V shed 4 bases and J shed 11 bases, with 17 bases lying between them. CDR3 length equals 12 residues. The germline V gene encodes CDR1 SQVTM and CDR2 ANQGSEA. CDR3 coding DNA: TGCAGCGTTGCTTCCACCAGACTTGAGCAGTACTTC. Residues: CSVASTRLEQYF.